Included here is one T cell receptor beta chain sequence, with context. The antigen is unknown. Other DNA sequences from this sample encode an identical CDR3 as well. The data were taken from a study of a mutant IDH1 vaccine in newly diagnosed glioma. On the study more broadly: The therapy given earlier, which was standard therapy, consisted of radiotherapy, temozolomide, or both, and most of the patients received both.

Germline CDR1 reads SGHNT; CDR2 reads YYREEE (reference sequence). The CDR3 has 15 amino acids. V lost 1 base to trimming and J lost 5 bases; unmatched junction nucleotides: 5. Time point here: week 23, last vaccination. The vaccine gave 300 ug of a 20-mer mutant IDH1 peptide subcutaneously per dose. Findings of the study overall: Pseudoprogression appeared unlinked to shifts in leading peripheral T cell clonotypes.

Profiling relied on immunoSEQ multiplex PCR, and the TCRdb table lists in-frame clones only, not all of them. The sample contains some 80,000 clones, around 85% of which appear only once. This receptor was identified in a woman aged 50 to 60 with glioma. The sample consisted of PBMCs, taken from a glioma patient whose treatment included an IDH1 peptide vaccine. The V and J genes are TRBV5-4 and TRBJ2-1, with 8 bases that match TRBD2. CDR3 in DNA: TGTGCCAGCAGCTTGAAGCGGGAGCGAAACAATGAGCAGTTCTTC. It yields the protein CASSLKRERNNEQFF.